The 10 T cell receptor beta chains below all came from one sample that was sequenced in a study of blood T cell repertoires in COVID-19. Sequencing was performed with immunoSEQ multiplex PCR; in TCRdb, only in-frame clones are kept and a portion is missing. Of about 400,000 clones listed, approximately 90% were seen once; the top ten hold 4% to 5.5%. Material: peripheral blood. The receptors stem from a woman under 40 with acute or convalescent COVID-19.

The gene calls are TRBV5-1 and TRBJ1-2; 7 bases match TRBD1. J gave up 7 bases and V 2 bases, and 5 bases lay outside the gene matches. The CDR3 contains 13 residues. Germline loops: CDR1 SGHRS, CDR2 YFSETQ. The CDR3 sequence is CASSLIGGSGYTF. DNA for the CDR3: TGCGCCAGCAGCTTAATAGGGGGCTCTGGCTACACCTTC.

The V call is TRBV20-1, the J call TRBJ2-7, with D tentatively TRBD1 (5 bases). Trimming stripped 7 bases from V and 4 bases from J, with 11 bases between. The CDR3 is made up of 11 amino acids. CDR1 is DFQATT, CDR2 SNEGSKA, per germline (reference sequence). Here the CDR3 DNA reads TGCAGTGTTCTCAGGGATTACGAGCAGTACTTC. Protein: CSVLRDYEQYF.

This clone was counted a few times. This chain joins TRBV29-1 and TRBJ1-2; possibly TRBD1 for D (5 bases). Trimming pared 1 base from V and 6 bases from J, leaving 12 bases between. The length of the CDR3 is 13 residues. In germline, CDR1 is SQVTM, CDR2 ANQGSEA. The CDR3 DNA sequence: TGCAGCGTTGAAGGTTGGGGACTACATGGCTACACCTTC. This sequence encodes CSVEGWGLHGYTF. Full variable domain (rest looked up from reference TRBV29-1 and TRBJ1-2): SAVISQKPSRDICQRGTSLTIQCQVDSQVTMMFWYRQQPGQSLTLIATANQGSEATYESGFVIDKFPISRPNLTFSTLTVSNMSPEDSSIYLCSVEGWGLHGYTFGSGTRLTVV.

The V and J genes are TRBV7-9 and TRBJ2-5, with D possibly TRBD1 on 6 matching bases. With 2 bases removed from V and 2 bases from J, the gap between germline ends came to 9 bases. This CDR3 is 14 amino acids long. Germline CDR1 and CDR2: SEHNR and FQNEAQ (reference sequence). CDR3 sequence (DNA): TGTGCCAGCAGCTTACGGACAGAACAAGAGACCCAGTACTTC. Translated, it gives CASSLRTEQETQYF.

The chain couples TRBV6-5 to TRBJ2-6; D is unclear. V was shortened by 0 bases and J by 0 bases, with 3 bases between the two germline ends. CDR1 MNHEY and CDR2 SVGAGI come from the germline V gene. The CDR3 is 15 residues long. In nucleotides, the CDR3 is TGTGCCAGCAGTTACTCGAGCTCTGGGGCCAACGTCCTGACTTTC. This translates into CASSYSSSGANVLTF.

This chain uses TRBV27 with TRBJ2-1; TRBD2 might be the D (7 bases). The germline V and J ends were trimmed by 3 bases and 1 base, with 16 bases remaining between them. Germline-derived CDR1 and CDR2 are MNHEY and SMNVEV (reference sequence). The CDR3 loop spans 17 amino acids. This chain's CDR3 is CASSFRGGGASYNEQFF. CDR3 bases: TGTGCCAGCAGTTTCCGGGGCGGGGGCGCATCCTACAATGAGCAGTTCTTC.

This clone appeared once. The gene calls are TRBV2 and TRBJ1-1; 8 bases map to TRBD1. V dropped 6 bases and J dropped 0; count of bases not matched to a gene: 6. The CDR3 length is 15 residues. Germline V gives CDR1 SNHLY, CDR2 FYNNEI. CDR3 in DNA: TGTGCCAGCAGAAAACAGGGGGTGGTGAACACTGAAGCTTTCTTT. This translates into CASRKQGVVNTEAFF. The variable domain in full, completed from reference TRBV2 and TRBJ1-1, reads EPEVTQTPSHQVTQMGQEVILRCVPISNHLYFYWYRQILGQKVEFLVSFYNNEISEKSEIFDDQFSVERPDGSNFTLKIRSTKLEDSAMYFCASRKQGVVNTEAFFGQGTRLTVV.

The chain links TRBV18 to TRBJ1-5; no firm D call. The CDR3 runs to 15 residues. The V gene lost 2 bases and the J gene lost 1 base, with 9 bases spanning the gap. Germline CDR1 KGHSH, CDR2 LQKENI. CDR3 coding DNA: TGTGCCAGCTCACCAGAGGGTCTCAGCAATCAGCCCCAGCATTTT. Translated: CASSPEGLSNQPQHF.

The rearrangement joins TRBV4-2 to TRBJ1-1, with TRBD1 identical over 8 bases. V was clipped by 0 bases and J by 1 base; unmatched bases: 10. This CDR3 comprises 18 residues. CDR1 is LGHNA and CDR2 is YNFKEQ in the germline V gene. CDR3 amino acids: CASSQENRSGGRNTEAFF. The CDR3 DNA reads TGTGCCAGCAGCCAAGAGAATAGGTCAGGGGGCCGGAACACTGAAGCTTTCTTT.

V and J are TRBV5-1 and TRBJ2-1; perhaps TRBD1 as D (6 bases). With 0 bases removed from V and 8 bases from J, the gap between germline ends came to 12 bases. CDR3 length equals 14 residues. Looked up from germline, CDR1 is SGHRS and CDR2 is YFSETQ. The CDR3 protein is CASSLGQALHEQFF. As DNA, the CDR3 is TGCGCCAGCAGCTTGGGACAGGCACTCCATGAGCAGTTCTTC. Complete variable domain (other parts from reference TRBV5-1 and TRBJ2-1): KAGVTQTPRYLIKTRGQQVTLSCSPISGHRSVSWYQQTPGQGLQFLFEYFSETQRNKGNFPGRFSGRQFSNSRSEMNVSTLELGDSALYLCASSLGQALHEQFFGPGTRLTVL.